This TCR beta chain was captured by sequencing in a study of blood T cell repertoires in COVID-19. Study-wide background: Nucleic acid was either cDNA or gDNA, and it came from T cells, B-cell-depleted T cells, or PBMCs.

The CDR3 is made up of 13 amino acids. Germline V CDR1 and CDR2: MDHEN, SYDVKM. After removal of 2 bases from V and 4 bases from J, the junction contained 1 base not matched to a gene. Methods used by the authors: Reference gene primer amplification in the assay estimated nucleated cell counts. Data came from immunoSEQ multiplex PCR; TCRdb stores just in-frame clones and leaves some out. V and J calls and clone size come straight from that table; D and trimming were deduced from the DNA. The data hold approximately 190,000 clones, with around 84% observed a single time. The sample holds one count of this clone.

This TCR derives from a man older than 75 with acute or convalescent COVID-19. The sequenced sample was peripheral blood. The chain has TRBV28 and TRBJ1-1; 7 nucleotides agree with TRBD1. This CDR3 reads CASSLNRGTEAFF. CDR3 coding DNA: TGTGCCAGCAGTTTAAACAGGGGCACTGAAGCTTTCTTT. The whole variable domain, remainder taken from reference TRBV28 and TRBJ1-1, is DVKVTQSSRYLVKRTGEKVFLECVQDMDHENMFWYRQDPGLGLRLIYFSYDVKMKEKGDIPEGYSVSREKKERFSLILESASTNQTSMYLCASSLNRGTEAFFGQGTRLTVV.